This TCR beta chain came from a study of patients and donors after allogeneic stem cell transplantation. TCRdb recomputed calls from the RT-PCR reads with MiXCR, one row per CDR3 protein. The repertoire holds about 960,000 distinct CDR3 sequences, with about a sixth as singletons. The table lists this clonotype with a few counts. V dropped 4 bases and J dropped 3 bases, with 18 bases sitting between them. The germline V gene encodes CDR1 SNHLY and CDR2 FYNNEI. This CDR3 has 16 residues. The V and J genes are TRBV2 and TRBJ2-5, with a tentative D call TRBD1 (5 bases). This receptor was identified in a human donor who was either an allogeneic HSCT recipient or a stem cell or donor lymphocyte infusion donor (not recorded which). It is not recorded whose cells these are; they may come from a transplant donor. The sample taken for sequencing was blood, either unsorted or a sorted T cell fraction (not recorded which). The CDR3 reads CASSGRAIRDEETQYF. The CDR3 DNA reads as TGTGCCAGCAGTGGGAGAGCGATCAGGGATGAAGAGACCCAGTACTTC.